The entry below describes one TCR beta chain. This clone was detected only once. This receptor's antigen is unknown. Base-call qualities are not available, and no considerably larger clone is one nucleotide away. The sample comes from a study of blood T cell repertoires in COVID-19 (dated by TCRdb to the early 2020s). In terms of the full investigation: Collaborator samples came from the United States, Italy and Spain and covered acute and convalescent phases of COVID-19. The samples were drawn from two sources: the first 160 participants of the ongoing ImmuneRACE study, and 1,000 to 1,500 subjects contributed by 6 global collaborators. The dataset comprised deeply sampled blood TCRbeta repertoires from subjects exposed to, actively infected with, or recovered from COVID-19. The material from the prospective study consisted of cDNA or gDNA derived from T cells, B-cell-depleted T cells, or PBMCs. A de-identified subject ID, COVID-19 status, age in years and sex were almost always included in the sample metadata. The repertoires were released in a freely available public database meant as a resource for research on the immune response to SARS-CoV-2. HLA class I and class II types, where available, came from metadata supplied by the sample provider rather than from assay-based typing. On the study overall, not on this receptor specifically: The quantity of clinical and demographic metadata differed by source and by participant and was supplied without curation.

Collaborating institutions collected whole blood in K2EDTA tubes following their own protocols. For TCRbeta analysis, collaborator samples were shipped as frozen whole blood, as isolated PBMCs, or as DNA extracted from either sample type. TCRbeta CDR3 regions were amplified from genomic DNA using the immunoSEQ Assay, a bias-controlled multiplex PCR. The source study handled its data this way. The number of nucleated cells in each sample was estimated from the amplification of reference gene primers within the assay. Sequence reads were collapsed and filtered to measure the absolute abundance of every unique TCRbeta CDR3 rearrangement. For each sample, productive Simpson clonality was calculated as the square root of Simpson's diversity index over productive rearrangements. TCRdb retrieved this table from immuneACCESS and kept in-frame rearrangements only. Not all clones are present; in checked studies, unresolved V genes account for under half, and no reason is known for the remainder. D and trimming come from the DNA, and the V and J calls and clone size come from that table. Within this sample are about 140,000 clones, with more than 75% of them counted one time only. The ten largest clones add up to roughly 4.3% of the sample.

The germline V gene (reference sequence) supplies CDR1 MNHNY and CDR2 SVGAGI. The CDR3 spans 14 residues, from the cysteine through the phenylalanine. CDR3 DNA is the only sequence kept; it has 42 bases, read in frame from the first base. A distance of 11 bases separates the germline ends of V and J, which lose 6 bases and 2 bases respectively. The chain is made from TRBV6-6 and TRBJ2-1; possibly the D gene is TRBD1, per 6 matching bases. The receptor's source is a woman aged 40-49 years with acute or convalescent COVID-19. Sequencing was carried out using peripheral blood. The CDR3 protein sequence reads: CASRSGTTYNEQFF. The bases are TGTGCCAGCAGATCCGGGACAACCTACAATGAGCAGTTCTTC.